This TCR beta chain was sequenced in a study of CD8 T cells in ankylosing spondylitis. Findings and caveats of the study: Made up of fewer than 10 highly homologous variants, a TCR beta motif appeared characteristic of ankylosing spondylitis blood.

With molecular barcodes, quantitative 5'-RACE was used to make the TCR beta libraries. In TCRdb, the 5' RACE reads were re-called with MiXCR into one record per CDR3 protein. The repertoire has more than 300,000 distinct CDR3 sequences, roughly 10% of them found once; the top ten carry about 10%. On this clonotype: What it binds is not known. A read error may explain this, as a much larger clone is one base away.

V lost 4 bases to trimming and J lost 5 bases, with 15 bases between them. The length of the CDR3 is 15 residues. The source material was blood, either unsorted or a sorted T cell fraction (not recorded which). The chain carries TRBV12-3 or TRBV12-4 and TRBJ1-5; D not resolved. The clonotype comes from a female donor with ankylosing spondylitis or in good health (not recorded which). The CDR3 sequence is CASSSLLGRDQPQHF. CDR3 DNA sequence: TGTGCCAGCAGTTCTCTCCTGGGAAGAGATCAGCCCCAGCATTTT.